This T cell receptor (beta chain) was recovered during a study of T cell responses to AZD1222 COVID-19 vaccine (dated by TCRdb to 2020 to 2022). In the study overall: AZD1222 recipients whose second dose came at about 4 weeks and those whose second dose came at about 12 weeks were combined into one group, since spike-specific TCR depth and breadth did not differ between the two schedules. A total of approximately 240 trial participants underwent TCR sequencing, of whom 200 to 220 received two doses of AZD1222 and around 25 received two doses of the MenACWY control vaccine. Enrollment into the trials was organized by age into subgroups of 18-55, 56-69 and 70-plus years, and those subgroups contained around 150, 28 and 57 TCR-sequenced participants, respectively. On the study overall, not on this receptor specifically: After two AZD1222 doses, both the breadth and the depth of spike-specific TCRs were significantly higher than at day 0 and than in MenACWY recipients. Epitopes outside the regions mutated in the B.1.351 and B.1.1.7 variants were reportedly recognized by nearly half of the unique spike-specific TCRs. Vaccine-associated CD4 TCRs spanned the whole spike protein, with dominant responses in regions 160-218 and 743-854. Because no samples from the day 14 peak response were available, repertoires could be characterized only after the peak T cell response. Participants were mostly white British, with more females than males. The authors suggested clonal diversity may have been underestimated. Only 5 to 7 AZD1222 recipients were SARS-CoV-2 seropositive at baseline, limiting conclusions about previously exposed vaccinees. In the small 56-69-year group, the increase in depth fell short of significance, most likely because of low power.

The sample's time point label is to be understood as: baseline before first vaccination. The vaccinee samples were drawn from two UK trials, COV001 and COV002, one of which was a single-blind randomized controlled phase 2/3 trial testing AZD1222 (ChAdOx1 nCoV-19) in healthy adults. Trial participant PBMC samples were collected at day 0 and day 28 after the second dose for TCRbeta chain sequencing. Concerning this clone: Its specific antigen is unknown. Per-base quality was not reported, and no clone a single base away is much larger than it.

The CDR3 regions of human TCRbeta chains were analyzed by immunosequencing. The original methods were these. Repertoire TCRs were checked for matches against a reference library of SARS-CoV-2-specific TCRs that had been generated using the MIRA antigen-specificity platform. Breadth meant the fraction of unique TCRs that were SARS-CoV-2-associated, whereas depth meant the fraction of total T cells that were SARS-CoV-2-associated. Each spike-specific TCR was assigned to its reactive spike region and to a CD4 or CD8 class using the MIRA data. Log10-transformed breadth and depth values were compared by one-way ANOVA with Sidak's multiple comparisons tests. TCRdb obtained this table from immuneACCESS and retained in-frame rearrangements with V and J assigned. These tables miss some clones; where compared with another copy, unresolved V genes account for less than half of the shortfall, and the remainder is unexplained. D and trimming were read from the DNA, whereas the V and J calls and clone size are those reported in that table. For this sample the table gives tens of thousands of clones, of which 85% to 90% were detected only once. The ten largest clones take up roughly 7% of the sample.

Sequenced here: peripheral blood, sampled on day 0 of AZD1222 vaccination. The clonotype comes from an adult in good health.

The CDR3 has the sequence CASSDFDGGYEQYF. The DNA reads as follows: TGTGCCAGCAGCGATTTTGATGGGGGCTACGAGCAGTACTTC. The rearranged chain carries TRBV5-5 and TRBJ2-7; the D gene could be either TRBD1 or TRBD2, each agreeing at 5 bases. According to the germline V gene (reference sequence), CDR1 reads SGHKS and CDR2 reads YYEKEE. CDR3 length: 14 amino acids, cysteine to phenylalanine. Of all the DNA, just the CDR3 is kept, 42 bases in frame from base 1. Between the V and J ends, shortened by 4 bases and 3 bases respectively, the junction contains 14 bases.